Below are 17 T cell receptor beta chains sequenced from a single sample in a study of OX40 agonist ivuxolimab in advanced cancers. Repertoires were generated with immunoSEQ multiplex PCR, while TCRdb's copy carries only in-frame clones and drops some. The profile shows about 84,000 clones, roughly 82% of them singletons. The sample in question was CD4+ or CD8+ T cells sorted from blood, obtained in a trial of the OX40 agonist ivuxolimab. Receptor source: an adult with an advanced solid tumor such as melanoma, head and neck, liver or kidney cancer.

The chain carries TRBV20-1 and TRBJ1-1, with 7 bases lining up with TRBD1. CDR3 length equals 11 residues. Germline V gene data show CDR1 as DFQATT and CDR2 as SNEGSKA (reference sequence). In nucleotides, the CDR3 is TGCAGCGGACAGGAGCCCACTGAAGCTTTCTTT. Its translation is CSGQEPTEAFF.

The chain uses TRBV6-5 and TRBJ1-6, with 8 nucleotides matching TRBD1. J lost 8 bases, V lost 2 bases, and 8 bases had no gene match. Germline-derived CDR1 and CDR2 are MNHEY and SVGAGI. The CDR3 has 16 residues. The chain's CDR3 is CASSYGQGAFDSPLHF. The CDR3 DNA sequence: TGTGCCAGCAGTTACGGGCAGGGGGCTTTTGATTCACCCCTCCACTTT.

The chain links TRBV18 to TRBJ1-4; D may be TRBD1 (5 bases). Trimming pared 6 bases from V and 6 bases from J, leaving 5 bases between. The CDR3 is made up of 11 amino acids. CDR1 and CDR2 (germline): KGHSH, LQKENI. Written as DNA, the CDR3 is TGTGCCAGCTCGACAGATGAAAAACTGTTTTTT. This translates into CASSTDEKLFF.

This clone was picked up a small number of times. The chain combines TRBV19 with TRBJ2-5; 7 bases are shared with TRBD2. This CDR3 is 15 amino acids long. V shed 5 bases, J shed 5 bases, and the junction held 11 bases outside the gene matches. Germline V gives CDR1 LNHDA, CDR2 SQIVND (reference sequence). CDR3 bases: TGTGCCAGTAGTGCAGGGACTACCTCACAGGAGACCCAGTACTTC. As protein: CASSAGTTSQETQYF.

The chain employs TRBV6-5 and TRBJ1-2; D is perhaps TRBD1 (6 bases). This CDR3 has 14 amino acids. The V gene lost 6 bases and the J gene lost 4 bases, with 15 bases spanning the gap. The germline CDR1 and CDR2 sequences are MNHEY and SVGAGI. The CDR3 spells CASSKTGAGYGYTF. The CDR3 DNA is TGTGCCAGCAGCAAAACGGGGGCGGGCTATGGCTACACCTTC.

The chain links TRBV2 to TRBJ1-3; 10 bases line up with TRBD1. The J segment lost 5 bases and the V segment lost 7 bases, leaving 5 bases of the junction unmatched. The CDR3 sequence is 14 residues long. Germline-derived CDR1 and CDR2 are SNHLY and FYNNEI. The CDR3 nucleotides read TGTGCCAGCAAGAGGACAGGGGGTCGAAACACCATATATTTT. Residues: CASKRTGGRNTIYF. The full variable domain, with the rest looked up from reference TRBV2 and TRBJ1-3, is EPEVTQTPSHQVTQMGQEVILRCVPISNHLYFYWYRQILGQKVEFLVSFYNNEISEKSEIFDDQFSVERPDGSNFTLKIRSTKLEDSAMYFCASKRTGGRNTIYFGEGSWLTVV.

The V gene is TRBV18, the J gene TRBJ2-7; D is ambiguous. The germline gives CDR1 KGHSH, CDR2 LQKENI. The CDR3 covers 13 residues. V was trimmed by 2 bases and J by 6 bases, leaving 11 bases between them. Here the CDR3 reads CASSPGVDAEQYV. The CDR3 DNA reads TGTGCCAGCTCACCAGGGGTGGACGCCGAGCAGTACGTC.

This clone was observed a few times. The genes are TRBV28 and TRBJ2-3; 8 nucleotides match TRBD2. CDR3 length: 16 residues. Germline loops: CDR1 MDHEN, CDR2 SYDVKM. Trimming took 4 bases from V and 3 from J; bases not matched to a gene: 9. The DNA of the CDR3 is TGTGCCAGCAGTTCCGCCCGGGGGGGCAAGACAGATACGCAGTATTTT. Protein sequence: CASSSARGGKTDTQYF.

The chain joins TRBV10-3 to TRBJ1-6; D is undetermined. This CDR3 is built from 14 residues. Trimming removed 3 bases at V and 10 bases at J, with 13 bases between. The V gene's germline CDR1 is ENHRY and CDR2 SYGVKD. CDR3 coding DNA: TGTGCCATCAGTGATGGTGGGCGTTTCTCACCCCTCCACTTT. This sequence encodes CAISDGGRFSPLHF.

The CDR3 coding sequence is TGTGCCAGCAGCCCCCGCCGGGACAGGGCTTTCGCCGGGGAGCTGTTTTTT. Translating it yields CASSPRRDRAFAGELFF. The chain has TRBV11-2 and TRBJ2-2, with 9 nucleotides matching TRBD1. Germline CDR1 is SGHAT and CDR2 is FQNNGV. The CDR3 has 17 amino acids. The J segment lost 6 bases and the V segment lost 5 bases, leaving 13 bases of the junction unmatched.

The rearrangement uses TRBV11-3 and TRBJ2-2; D is uncertain. The CDR3 is made up of 14 amino acids. With 2 bases removed from V and 3 bases from J, the gap between germline ends came to 7 bases. Per the germline V gene, CDR1 is SGHNT and CDR2 is YENEEA. The CDR3 DNA reads as TGTGCCAGCAGCTTAAACCCCCACACCGGGGAGCTGTTTTTT. This translates into CASSLNPHTGELFF.

The V and J genes are TRBV28 and TRBJ1-1; TRBD1 is a possible D gene (5 bases). CDR1 and CDR2 from the germline V gene are MDHEN and SYDVKM. Trimming shortened V by 3 bases and J by 7 bases, and 6 bases separated the two germline ends. This CDR3 comprises 11 residues. The CDR3 nucleotides are TGTGCCAGCAGTTTGGGACTTGAAGCTTTCTTT. Amino acids: CASSLGLEAFF.

Note on this clone: One end of the junction is discordant with germline, which a read error may explain. This chain joins TRBV28 and TRBJ1-1; tentatively, D is TRBD1 (6 bases). The CDR3 has 12 residues. Germline loops: CDR1 MDHEN, CDR2 SYDVKM. In nucleotides, the CDR3 is TGTGCCAGCAGTCAAAGGGGTCAGGGGCCCCAATTT. It encodes CASSQRGQGPQF.

This chain uses TRBV27 with TRBJ1-5; 7 positions agree with TRBD1. Unmatched junction bases numbered 4, after V lost 6 bases and J lost 2 bases. Per germline, CDR1 MNHEY and CDR2 SMNVEV (reference sequence). The CDR3 has 14 residues. CDR3 region: CASRTGKGNQPQHF. The CDR3 DNA is TGTGCCAGCAGGACAGGGAAGGGCAATCAGCCCCAGCATTTT.

This chain uses TRBV7-7 with TRBJ2-7; possible D gene TRBD2, 5 bases. Germline V gene sequence: CDR1 SSHAT, CDR2 FNYEAQ (reference sequence). The CDR3 consists of 15 residues. Deletions cut 7 bases from V and 3 bases from J, with 19 bases between. CDR3 residues: CASMRTQSLLYEQYF. The CDR3 region has the DNA TGTGCCAGCATGAGGACTCAGTCACTCCTCTACGAGCAGTACTTC.

Only one count was recorded for this clone. V gene TRBV7-2 combines with J gene TRBJ1-5; unclear D gene. Germline CDR1 SGHTA, CDR2 FQGNSA. V was clipped by 4 bases and J by 5 bases, with 9 bases between them. The CDR3 is 13 amino acids. In DNA, the CDR3 is TGTGCCAGCAGCTCCCAAGTCGATCAGCCCCAGCATTTT. Residues: CASSSQVDQPQHF. Based on the CDR3 plus reference TRBV7-2 and TRBJ1-5, the full variable domain is GAGVSQSPSNKVTEKGKDVELRCDPISGHTALYWYRQSLGQGLEFLIYFQGNSAPDKSGLPSDRFSAERTGGSVSTLTIQRTQQEDSAVYLCASSSQVDQPQHFGDGTRLSIL.

This chain joins TRBV19 and TRBJ1-1; D is unclear. From germline, CDR1 is LNHDA and CDR2 SQIVND (reference sequence). CDR3 size: 15 residues. Trimming shortened V by 4 bases and J by 5 bases, and 17 bases separated the two germline ends. The CDR3 DNA sequence: TGTGCCAGTAGTAGGGGTTGGGCCGCGGGAACTGAAGCTTTCTTT. Its translation: CASSRGWAAGTEAFF.